This T cell receptor beta chain appears in the sequencing data of a study of blood T cell repertoires in COVID-19. Study context: The United States, Italy and Spain were the sources of the acute and convalescent COVID-19 samples. Sources were T cells, B-cell-depleted T cells, or PBMCs; the material itself was cDNA or gDNA.

Germline lookup yields CDR1 KGHSH and CDR2 LQKENI. Trimming stripped 2 bases from V and 0 bases from J, with 14 bases between. The CDR3 extends over 17 amino acids. As handled by the study authors: Reference gene primer amplification gave nucleated cell count estimates. TCRdb's table, derived via immunoSEQ multiplex PCR, lists solely in-frame clones and lacks some. V and J calls plus clone size are reproduced from that table; the DNA served to infer D and trimming. The sample consists of 300,000 to 350,000 clones, 75% to 90% of them appearing once. This chain connects TRBV18 to TRBJ1-3, with D unresolved. Source material: peripheral blood. The origin of this receptor is a man aged 18 to 30 with active or convalescent COVID-19. The CDR3 sequence is CASSPNTVAGSGNTIYF. DNA for the CDR3: TGTGCCAGCTCACCAAATACAGTGGCAGGCTCTGGAAACACCATATATTTT.